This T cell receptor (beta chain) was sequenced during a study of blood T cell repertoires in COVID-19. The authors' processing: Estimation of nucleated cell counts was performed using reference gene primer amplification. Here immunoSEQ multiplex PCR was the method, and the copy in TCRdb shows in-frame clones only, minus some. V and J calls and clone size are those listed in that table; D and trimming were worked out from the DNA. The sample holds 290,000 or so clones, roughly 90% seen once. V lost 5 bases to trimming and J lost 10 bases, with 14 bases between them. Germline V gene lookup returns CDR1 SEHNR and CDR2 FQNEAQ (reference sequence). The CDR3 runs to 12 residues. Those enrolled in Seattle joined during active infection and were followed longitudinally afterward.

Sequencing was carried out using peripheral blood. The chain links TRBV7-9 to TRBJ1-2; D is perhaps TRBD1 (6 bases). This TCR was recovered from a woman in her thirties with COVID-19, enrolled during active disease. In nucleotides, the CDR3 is TGTGCCAGCAGCCTAGACAGGCTCGTCTACACCTTC. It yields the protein CASSLDRLVYTF.